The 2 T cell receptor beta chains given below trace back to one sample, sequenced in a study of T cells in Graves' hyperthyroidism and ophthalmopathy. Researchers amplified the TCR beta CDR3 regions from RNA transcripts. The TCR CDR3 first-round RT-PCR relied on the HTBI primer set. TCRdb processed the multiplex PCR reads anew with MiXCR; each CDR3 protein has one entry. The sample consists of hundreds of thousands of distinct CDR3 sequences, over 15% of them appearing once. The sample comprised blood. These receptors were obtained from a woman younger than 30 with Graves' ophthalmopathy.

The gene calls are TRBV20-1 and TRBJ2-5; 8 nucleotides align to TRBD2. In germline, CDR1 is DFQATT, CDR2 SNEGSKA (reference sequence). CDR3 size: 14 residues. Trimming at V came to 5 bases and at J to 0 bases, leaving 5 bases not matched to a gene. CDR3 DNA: TGCAGTGCTGGTACTAGCGGTAACCAAGAGACCCAGTACTTC. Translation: CSAGTSGNQETQYF.

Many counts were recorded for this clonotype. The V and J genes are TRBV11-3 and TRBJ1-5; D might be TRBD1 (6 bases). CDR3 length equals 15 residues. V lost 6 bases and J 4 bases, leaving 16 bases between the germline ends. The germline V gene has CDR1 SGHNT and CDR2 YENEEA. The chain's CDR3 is CASSFPGVRNQPQHF. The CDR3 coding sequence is TGTGCCAGCAGTTTCCCAGGGGTTAGGAATCAGCCCCAGCATTTT.